Detailed here is one T cell receptor (beta chain). These data come from a study of blood T cell repertoires in COVID-19. The ends lost 9 bases at V and 3 bases at J; junction bases unmatched: 5. The CDR3 contains 13 residues. Germline-derived CDR1 and CDR2 are MNHEY and SVGAGI. Generated by immunoSEQ multiplex PCR, the TCRdb table keeps only in-frame clones and is missing some. The table shows 70,000 to 90,000 clones, with roughly three quarters occurring only once. This receptor was obtained from a human donor in a cohort sampled during active COVID-19. The chain has TRBV6-5 and TRBJ1-2; 9 nucleotides match TRBD1. Sequenced input: peripheral blood. CDR3 nucleotides: TGTGCCAGTAGTACAGGGGGCCACTATGGCTACACCTTC. Translation: CASSTGGHYGYTF.